This TCR beta chain was recovered during a study of blood T cell repertoires in COVID-19. About the research overall: PBMCs, B-cell-depleted T cells, or T cells provided the cDNA or gDNA that made up the material.

The protocol was immunoSEQ multiplex PCR, while the TCRdb copy is restricted to in-frame clones and leaves out a portion. The data show about 14,000 clones, about 84% seen once. V was clipped by 10 bases and J by 2 bases; unmatched bases: 10. The CDR3 runs 14 residues. Germline V lookup: CDR1 SGHAT, CDR2 FQNNGV. Sample: peripheral blood. This clonotype was obtained from a human donor in a cohort sampled during active COVID-19. The chain is built from TRBV11-2 and TRBJ1-2, with 7 nucleotides matching TRBD1. Written as DNA, the CDR3 is TGTGCCACCATCCAGGGGGGAAGGAACTATGGCTACACCTTC. Amino acid sequence: CATIQGGRNYGYTF.